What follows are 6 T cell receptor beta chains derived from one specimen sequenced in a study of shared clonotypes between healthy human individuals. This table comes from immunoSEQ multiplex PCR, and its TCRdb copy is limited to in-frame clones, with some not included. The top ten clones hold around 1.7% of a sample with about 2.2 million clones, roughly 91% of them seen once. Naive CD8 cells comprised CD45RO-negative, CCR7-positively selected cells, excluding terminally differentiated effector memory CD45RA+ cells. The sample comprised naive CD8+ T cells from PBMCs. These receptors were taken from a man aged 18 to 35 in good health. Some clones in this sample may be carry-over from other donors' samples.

The CDR3 nucleotides read TGTGCCAGCAGCCCCCGGGCCACCTCCTACGAGCAGTACTTC. This translates into CASSPRATSYEQYF. This chain joins TRBV5-6 and TRBJ2-7; no reliable D call. The germline CDR1 and CDR2 sequences are SGHDT and YYEEEE. The CDR3 has 14 amino acids. Trimming removed 4 bases from V and 0 bases from J, with 11 bases in between.

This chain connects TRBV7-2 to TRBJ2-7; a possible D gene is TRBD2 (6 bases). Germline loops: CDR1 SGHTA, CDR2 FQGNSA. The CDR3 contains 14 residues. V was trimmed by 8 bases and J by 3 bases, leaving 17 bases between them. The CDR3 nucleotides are TGTGCCAGCCGGGAGACCAATTCGATCTACGAGCAGTACTTC. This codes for CASRETNSIYEQYF. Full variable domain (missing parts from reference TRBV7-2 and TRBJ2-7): GAGVSQSPSNKVTEKGKDVELRCDPISGHTALYWYRQSLGQGLEFLIYFQGNSAPDKSGLPSDRFSAERTGGSVSTLTIQRTQQEDSAVYLCASRETNSIYEQYFGPGTRLTVT.

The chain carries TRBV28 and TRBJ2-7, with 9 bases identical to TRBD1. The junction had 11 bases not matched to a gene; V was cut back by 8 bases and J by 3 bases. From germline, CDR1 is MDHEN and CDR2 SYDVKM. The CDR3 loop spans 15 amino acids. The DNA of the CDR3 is TGTGCCAGCTGGGGGGAAACGGACAGGGGCTACGAGCAGTACTTC. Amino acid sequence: CASWGETDRGYEQYF. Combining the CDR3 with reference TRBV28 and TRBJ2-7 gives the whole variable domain DVKVTQSSRYLVKRTGEKVFLECVQDMDHENMFWYRQDPGLGLRLIYFSYDVKMKEKGDIPEGYSVSREKKERFSLILESASTNQTSMYLCASWGETDRGYEQYFGPGTRLTVT.

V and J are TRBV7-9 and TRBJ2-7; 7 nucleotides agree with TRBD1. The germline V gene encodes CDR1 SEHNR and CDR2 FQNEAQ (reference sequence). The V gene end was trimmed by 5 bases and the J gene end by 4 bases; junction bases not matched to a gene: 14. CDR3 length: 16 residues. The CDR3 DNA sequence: TGTGCCAGCAGCGGGTTAACAGGGGCGAGGCAATACGAGCAGTACTTC. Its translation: CASSGLTGARQYEQYF.

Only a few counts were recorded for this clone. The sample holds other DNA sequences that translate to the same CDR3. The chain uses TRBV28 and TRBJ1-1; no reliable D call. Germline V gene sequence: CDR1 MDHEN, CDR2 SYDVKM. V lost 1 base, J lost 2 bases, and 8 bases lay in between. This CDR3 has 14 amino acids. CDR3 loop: CASSLSPENTEAFF. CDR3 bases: TGTGCCAGCAGTTTATCACCAGAAAACACTGAAGCTTTCTTT.

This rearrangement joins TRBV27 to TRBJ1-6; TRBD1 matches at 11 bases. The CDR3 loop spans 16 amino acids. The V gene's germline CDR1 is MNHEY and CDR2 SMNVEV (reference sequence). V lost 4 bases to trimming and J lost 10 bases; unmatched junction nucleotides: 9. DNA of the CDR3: TGTGCCAGCAGTTCGGCCGGACAGGGGGCATGGTCACCCCTCCACTTT. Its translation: CASSSAGQGAWSPLHF.